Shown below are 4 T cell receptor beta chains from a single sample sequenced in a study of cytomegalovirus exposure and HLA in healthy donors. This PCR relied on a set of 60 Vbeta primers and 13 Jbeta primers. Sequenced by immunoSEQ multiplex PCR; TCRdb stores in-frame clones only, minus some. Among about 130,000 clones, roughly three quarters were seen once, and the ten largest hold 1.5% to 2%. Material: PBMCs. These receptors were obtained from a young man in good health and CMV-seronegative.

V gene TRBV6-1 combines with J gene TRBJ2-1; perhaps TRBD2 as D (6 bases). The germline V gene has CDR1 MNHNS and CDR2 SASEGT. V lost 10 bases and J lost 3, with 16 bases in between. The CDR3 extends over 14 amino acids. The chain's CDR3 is CATSPGVYYNEQFF. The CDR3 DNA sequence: TGTGCCACCTCGCCGGGGGTTTACTACAATGAGCAGTTCTTC.

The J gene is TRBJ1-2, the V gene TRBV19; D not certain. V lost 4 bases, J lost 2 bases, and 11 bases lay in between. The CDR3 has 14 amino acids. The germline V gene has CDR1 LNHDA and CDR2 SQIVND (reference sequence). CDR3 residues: CASSRAGFNYGYTF. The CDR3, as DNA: TGTGCCAGTAGTAGGGCTGGGTTCAACTATGGCTACACCTTC.

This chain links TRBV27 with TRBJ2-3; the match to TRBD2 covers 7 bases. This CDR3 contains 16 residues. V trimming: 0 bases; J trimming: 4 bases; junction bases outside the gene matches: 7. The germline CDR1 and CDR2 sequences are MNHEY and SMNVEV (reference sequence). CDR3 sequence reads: CASSLSPGGSADTQYF. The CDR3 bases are TGTGCCAGCAGTTTATCGCCGGGAGGAAGTGCAGATACGCAGTATTTT.

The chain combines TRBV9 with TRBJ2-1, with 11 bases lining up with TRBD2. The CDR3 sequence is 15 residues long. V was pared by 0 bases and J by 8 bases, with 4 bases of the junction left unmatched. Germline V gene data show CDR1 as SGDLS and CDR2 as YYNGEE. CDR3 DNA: TGTGCCAGCAGCGTAGAGACTAGCGGGATCTATGAGCAGTTCTTC. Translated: CASSVETSGIYEQFF.